The 2 T cell receptor beta chains listed next were all sequenced from one sample in a study of blood T cell repertoires in COVID-19. Clones were read by immunoSEQ multiplex PCR, and TCRdb kept only the in-frame ones, dropping some. The table records 250,000 or so clones, over 65% of them present only once. Source material: peripheral blood. The receptors come from a woman of 80 years or more with acute or convalescent COVID-19.

The V call is TRBV5-6, the J call TRBJ2-7, with a tentative D call TRBD2 (5 bases). Trimming pared 0 bases from V and 0 bases from J, leaving 16 bases between. The CDR3 has 17 amino acids. CDR1 SGHDT and CDR2 YYEEEE come from the germline V gene. The CDR3 sequence is CASSLGLAGKFSYEQYF. Written as DNA, the CDR3 is TGTGCCAGCAGCTTGGGCCTGGCGGGTAAGTTCTCCTACGAGCAGTACTTC. Together with reference TRBV5-6 and TRBJ2-7, the CDR3 gives the full variable domain: DAGVTQSPTHLIKTRGQQVTLRCSPKSGHDTVSWYQQALGQGPQFIFQYYEEEERQRGNFPDRFSGHQFPNYSSELNVNALLLGDSALYLCASSLGLAGKFSYEQYFGPGTRLTVT.

The chain employs TRBV3-1 (or the pseudogene TRBV3-2) and TRBJ2-3; D is possibly TRBD2 (6 bases). Germline V CDR1 and CDR2: LGHDT, YNNKEL (reference sequence). Trimming left V 2 bases short and J 0 bases short, with 24 bases between. This CDR3 contains 20 residues. The CDR3 sequence is CASSQKIAASSPPSTDTQYF. The CDR3 coding sequence is TGTGCCAGCAGCCAAAAGATAGCGGCGAGTTCCCCCCCTAGCACAGATACGCAGTATTTT.